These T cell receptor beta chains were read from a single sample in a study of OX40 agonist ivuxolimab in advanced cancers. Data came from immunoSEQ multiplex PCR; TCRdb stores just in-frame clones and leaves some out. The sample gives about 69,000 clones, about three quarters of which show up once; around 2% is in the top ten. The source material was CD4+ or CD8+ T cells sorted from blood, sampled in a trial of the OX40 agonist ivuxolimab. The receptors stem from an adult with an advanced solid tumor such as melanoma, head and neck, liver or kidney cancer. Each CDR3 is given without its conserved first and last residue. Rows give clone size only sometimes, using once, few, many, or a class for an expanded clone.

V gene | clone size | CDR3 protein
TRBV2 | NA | ASGSDRQETQY
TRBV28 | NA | ASSLGSGGDLGTDTQY
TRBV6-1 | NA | ASSVSGVYEQY
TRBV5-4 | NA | ASSLRLAGSYNEQF
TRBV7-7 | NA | ASSRTGVGETQY
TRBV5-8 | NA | ASSQFVGGGYNEQF
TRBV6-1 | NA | ASSEARTANQPQH
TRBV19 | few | ASSLGERGRYLH
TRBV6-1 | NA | ASSETDRGHYGYT
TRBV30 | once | AWSRIRRGSYGYT
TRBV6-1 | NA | ASSESYGTQY
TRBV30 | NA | AWSDRDRPIRPQH
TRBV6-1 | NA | ASSVGERGQY
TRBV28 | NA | ASSLQGRFTGELF
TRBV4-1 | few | ASSQQGALNTDTQY
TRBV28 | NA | ASSLDDLNTQY
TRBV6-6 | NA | ASSYGWTGEDTQY
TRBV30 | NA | AWNRGLAGGFDEQF
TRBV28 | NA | ASSPRGPNTYEQY
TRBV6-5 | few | ASSYIGQGNSPLH
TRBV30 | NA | ATDVGGNEQF
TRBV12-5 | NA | ASGPGQGSYEQY
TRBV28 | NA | ASSLLEATNTDTQY
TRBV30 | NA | AWSFSGGYSNQPQH
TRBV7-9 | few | ASSFVSGRAGELF
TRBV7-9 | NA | ASSLGQGYGYT
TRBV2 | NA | ASSVGQTVDGYT
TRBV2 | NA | ASSERGTALSYNEQF
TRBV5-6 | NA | ASSLVGTYSAGELF
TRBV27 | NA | ASSTSGGVYGYT
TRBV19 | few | ASSIAGNNQPQH
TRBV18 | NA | ASSPLGTSRAYNEQF
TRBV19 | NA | ASSVNRDNQPQH
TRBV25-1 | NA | ASSEARSSDTQY
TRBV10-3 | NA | ATQGTGSYEQY
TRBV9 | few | ASSVGGGRAAEQY
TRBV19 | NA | ASSPGTSGSLGTDTQY
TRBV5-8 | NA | ASSLGLAGVYEQY
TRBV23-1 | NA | ASSQSGRDRGDYGYT
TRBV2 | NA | ASSVAQGGYGYT
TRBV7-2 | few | ASSLGGSQPQH
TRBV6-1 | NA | ASSARAGTGY
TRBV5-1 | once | ASSFVLNTQETQY
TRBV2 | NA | ASKRDRSGNTIY
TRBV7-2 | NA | ASSLTGPSTDTQY
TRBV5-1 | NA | ASSPGVDTQY
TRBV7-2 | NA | ASSPSASFNYGYI
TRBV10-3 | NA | AIGGQAGEQY
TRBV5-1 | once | ASSRTGGTTNEKLF
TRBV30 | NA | AWGNQGAKNSPLH
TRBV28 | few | ASSLILSSTDTQY
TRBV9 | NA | ASSVAGGTGELF
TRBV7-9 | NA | ASSPWTGILDTEAF